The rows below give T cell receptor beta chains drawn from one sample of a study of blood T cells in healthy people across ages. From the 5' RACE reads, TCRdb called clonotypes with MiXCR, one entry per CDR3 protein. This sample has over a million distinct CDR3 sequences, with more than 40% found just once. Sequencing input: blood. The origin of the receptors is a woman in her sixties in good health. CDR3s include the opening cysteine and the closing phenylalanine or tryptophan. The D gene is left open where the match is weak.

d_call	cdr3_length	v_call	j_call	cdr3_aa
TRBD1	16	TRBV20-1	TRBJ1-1	CSASDPGRGRNTEAFF
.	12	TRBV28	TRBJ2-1	CLSRSSYNEQFF
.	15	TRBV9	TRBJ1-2	CASSPSGFANYGYTF
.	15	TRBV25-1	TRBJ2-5	CASSEHTHSRETQYF
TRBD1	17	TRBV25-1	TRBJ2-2	CASSDRKTGVNAGELFF
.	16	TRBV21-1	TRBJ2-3	CASSKALRPFADTQYF
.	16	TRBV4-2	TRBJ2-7	CASSPSPGDTSYEQYF
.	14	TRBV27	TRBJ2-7	CASSLNPVAYEQYF
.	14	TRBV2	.	CASSERSSYNEQYF
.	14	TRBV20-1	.	CSARERWPEETQYF
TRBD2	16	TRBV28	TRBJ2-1	CASSPRGTSGEGEQFF
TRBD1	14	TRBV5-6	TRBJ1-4	CASSLGQGTEKLFF
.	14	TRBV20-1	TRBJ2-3	CSASDSEQTDTQYF
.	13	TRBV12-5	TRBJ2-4	CASGLVGRNIQYF
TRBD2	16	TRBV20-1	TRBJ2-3	CSARNLGSGSGDTQYF
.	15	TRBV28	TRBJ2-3	CASSPGQISTDTQYF
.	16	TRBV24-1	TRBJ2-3	CATSDPGVTSTDTQYF
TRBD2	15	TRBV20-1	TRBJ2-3	CSAGGGGGSTDTQYF
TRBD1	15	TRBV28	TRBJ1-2	CASIDVGQGRYGYTF
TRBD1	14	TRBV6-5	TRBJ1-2	CASRPGTGGYGYTF
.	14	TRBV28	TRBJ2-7	CASSPPRMNNEQYF
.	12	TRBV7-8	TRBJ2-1	CASSLEAETQFF
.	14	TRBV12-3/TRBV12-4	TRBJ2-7	CASRAQGGPYEQYF
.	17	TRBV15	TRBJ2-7	CATSRDPLGGRVFEQYF
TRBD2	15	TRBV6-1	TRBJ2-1	CASLTYSSGRWGQFF
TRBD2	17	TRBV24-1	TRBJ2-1	CATSEGILAGVDNEQFF
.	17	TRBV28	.	CASSFQRAGKDRETQYF
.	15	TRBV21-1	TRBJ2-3	CASTSGAGSTDTQYF
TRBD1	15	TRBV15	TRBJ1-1	CATRLAGGQNTEAFF
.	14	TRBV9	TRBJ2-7	CASSVAIGWYEQYF
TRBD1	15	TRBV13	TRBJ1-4	CASSRAGTGDEKLFF
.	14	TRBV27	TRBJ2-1	CASSQTRGGALRFF
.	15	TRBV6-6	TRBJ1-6	CASSYSRGHNSPLHF
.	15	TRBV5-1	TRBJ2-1	CASSFNSGEYNEQFF
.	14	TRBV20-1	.	CSAGDPGRPYEQYF
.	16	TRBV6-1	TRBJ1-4	CASSAPGGLSNEKLFF
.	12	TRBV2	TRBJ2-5	CASSDSEHEQYF
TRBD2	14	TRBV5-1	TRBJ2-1	CASGQLGGSNEQFF
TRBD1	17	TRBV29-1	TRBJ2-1	CSVEDWALDRGHNEQFF
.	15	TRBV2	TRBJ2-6	CASSERQTGANVLTF
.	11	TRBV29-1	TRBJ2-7	CSVTEAYEQYF
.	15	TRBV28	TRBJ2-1	CASTGDRTSYNEQFF
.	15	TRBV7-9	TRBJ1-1	CASSLAGGASAEAFF
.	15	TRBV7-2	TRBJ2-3	CASSLAGRNTDTQYF
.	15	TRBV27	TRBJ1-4	CASSRTAATNEKLFF
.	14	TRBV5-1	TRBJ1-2	CASSNPGEPYGYTF
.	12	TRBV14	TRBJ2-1	CASSQGQGEQFF
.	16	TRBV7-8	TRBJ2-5	CASSQPREHSQETQYF
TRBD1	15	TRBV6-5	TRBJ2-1	CASSHTGQFYNEQFF
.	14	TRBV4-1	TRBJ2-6	CASSREEGANVLTF
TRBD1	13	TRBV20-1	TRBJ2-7	CSARTGAAYEQYF
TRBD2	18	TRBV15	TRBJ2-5	CATSRDRGLAGNQETQYF
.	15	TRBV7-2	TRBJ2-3	CASSLDGGSTDTQYF
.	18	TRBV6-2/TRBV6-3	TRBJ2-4	CASSPPISGWGPKNIQYF
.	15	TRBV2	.	CASSEIGGATYEQYF
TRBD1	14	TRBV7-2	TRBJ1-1	CASSFDRGATEAFF